This T cell receptor (beta chain) was documented in a study of Graves' ophthalmopathy and Graves' hyperthyroidism. Uncontrolled infections, other autoimmune diseases, pregnancy or lactation barred patients from enrollment. Patients were diagnosed from clinical symptoms, serum thyroxine, TRAb, thyroid ultrasound and orbital computed tomography. With respect to this clonotype: Its cognate antigen is unknown.

Germline lookup yields CDR1 SNHLY and CDR2 FYNNEI. The CDR3 has 15 amino acids. Study-wide results and caveats: Clonotypes were expanded in thyroid at above 0.001 frequency, and most also appeared in blood.

RNA transcripts yielded amplified TCR beta CDR3 regions. RT-PCR in the first round used HTBI primers; a second-round multiplex PCR followed. TCRdb re-called the multiplex PCR reads through MiXCR, storing one row per CDR3 protein. The table includes 560,000 or so distinct CDR3 sequences, 35% to 40% detected once. This chain links TRBV2 with TRBJ1-4; TRBD1 aligns across 7 bases. The TCR originated in an adult man with Graves' hyperthyroidism. What was sequenced was peripheral blood or thyroid tissue (not recorded which). CDR3 in DNA: TGTGCTAGAGATCTCGTCAGGGGGACTAATGAAAAACTGTTTTTT. This codes for CARDLVRGTNEKLFF.